Below, 13 T cell receptor beta chains from the same sample are listed, as sequenced in a study of control samples from healthy donors and cancer patients. Method: immunoSEQ multiplex PCR; TCRdb's copy keeps in-frame clones and lacks some. The sample shows 93,000 or so clones, 75% to 90% of them seen only once. What was sequenced was PBMCs. Receptors were obtained from a man in his 60s with lung cancer.

V is TRBV6-5 and J is TRBJ2-3; the D is unclear. Trimming cost V 0 bases and J 4 bases, with 14 bases left between them. The CDR3 runs 16 residues. The germline gives CDR1 MNHEY, CDR2 SVGAGI. DNA for the CDR3: TGTGCCAGCAGTTACTCTACGTCTCGGCGTTCAGATACGCAGTATTTT. Residues: CASSYSTSRRSDTQYF.

The chain uses TRBV7-9 and TRBJ1-2; TRBD1 aligns across 10 bases. Germline V gene data show CDR1 as SEHNR and CDR2 as FQNEAQ (reference sequence). The CDR3 extends over 15 amino acids. V lost 5 bases, J lost 6 bases, and 9 bases stayed unmatched. CDR3 sequence (DNA): TGTGCCAGCAGCGAAGGAGGGACAGGGGCTCATGGCTACACCTTC. Translating it yields CASSEGGTGAHGYTF.

This clone was observed once. The V call is TRBV5-1, the J call TRBJ2-2; TRBD2 agrees at 12 bases. The CDR3 has 18 residues. Germline assignment: CDR1 SGHRS and CDR2 YFSETQ. V was clipped by 6 bases and J by 0 bases; unmatched bases: 9. The CDR3 reads CASTLTSGGLSNTGELFF. The CDR3, as DNA: TGCGCCAGCACCCTGACTAGCGGGGGCCTTTCGAACACCGGGGAGCTGTTTTTT. Together with reference TRBV5-1 and TRBJ2-2, the CDR3 gives the full variable domain: KAGVTQTPRYLIKTRGQQVTLSCSPISGHRSVSWYQQTPGQGLQFLFEYFSETQRNKGNFPGRFSGRQFSNSRSEMNVSTLELGDSALYLCASTLTSGGLSNTGELFFGEGSRLTVL.

This clone was detected a few times. The CDR3 DNA reads TGCAGCGTCGAATCCGGGGAGGGGGGCACAGATACGCAGTATTTT. This sequence encodes CSVESGEGGTDTQYF. The rearrangement joins TRBV29-1 to TRBJ2-3, with D possibly being TRBD2 (7 bases). Trimming shortened V by 6 bases and J by 1 base, and 17 bases separated the two germline ends. CDR3 length: 15 residues. Germline loops: CDR1 SQVTM, CDR2 ANQGSEA.

The J gene is TRBJ1-4, the V gene TRBV18, with a tentative D call TRBD1 (5 bases). Germline V gene data show CDR1 as KGHSH and CDR2 as LQKENI. Trimming stripped 3 bases from V and 8 bases from J, with 16 bases between. The CDR3 contains 15 residues. The CDR3: CASSPEARRGEKLFF. The DNA for the CDR3 is TGTGCCAGCTCACCTGAAGCCCGGCGGGGGGAAAAACTGTTTTTT.

The chain couples TRBV15 to TRBJ2-1, with 9 bases that match TRBD2. From germline, CDR1 is LNHNV and CDR2 YYDKDF (reference sequence). The CDR3 loop spans 15 amino acids. After removal of 1 base from V and 5 bases from J, the junction contained 3 bases not matched to a gene. The DNA of the CDR3 is TGTGCCACCAGCAGAGGGACTAGCGATCACAATGAGCAGTTCTTC. It specifies CATSRGTSDHNEQFF.

The chain couples TRBV7-2 to TRBJ1-5, with D perhaps matching TRBD1 (6 bases). The V and J ends lost 2 bases and 6 bases respectively, with 20 bases between them. The CDR3 sequence is 17 residues long. The germline V gene encodes CDR1 SGHTA and CDR2 FQGNSA. The CDR3 region is CASSLFQGGQKVQPQHF. Here the CDR3 DNA reads TGTGCCAGCAGCTTATTCCAGGGTGGACAGAAAGTTCAGCCCCAGCATTTT.

This sequence joins TRBV5-1 and TRBJ2-5, with 7 bases that match TRBD1. In germline, CDR1 is SGHRS, CDR2 YFSETQ. CDR3 length: 13 residues. After removal of 4 bases from V and 4 bases from J, the junction contained 4 bases not matched to a gene. CDR3 loop: CASSPAGGETQYF. In DNA form, the CDR3 reads TGCGCCAGCAGCCCGGCAGGGGGAGAGACCCAGTACTTC.

The chain couples TRBV5-6 to TRBJ2-6, with D perhaps given as TRBD1 or TRBD2 (6 bases each). Trimming cost V 1 base and J 11 bases, with 16 bases left between them. Germline V gene data show CDR1 as SGHDT and CDR2 as YYEEEE. The CDR3 loop spans 15 amino acids. CDR3 DNA sequence: TGTGCCAGCAGCTTGACAGGGAGGTTACCTCACGTCCTGACTTTC. It specifies CASSLTGRLPHVLTF.

This clone came up once. The chain links TRBV7-3 to TRBJ1-2; D not certain. Germline assignment: CDR1 SGHTA and CDR2 FQGTGA. The CDR3 runs to 13 residues. V lost 5 bases, J lost 4 bases, and 11 bases lay in between. CDR3 in amino acids: CASSPGRIYGYTF. The CDR3 DNA reads TGTGCCAGCAGCCCCGGACGGATCTATGGCTACACCTTC.

The V call is TRBV6-2 or TRBV6-3, the J call TRBJ2-1; 8 positions match TRBD1. Germline loops: CDR1 MNHEY, CDR2 SVGEGT. The V segment lost 5 bases and the J segment 7 bases; nucleotides outside the gene matches: 16. The CDR3 runs 17 residues. The CDR3 DNA reads as TGTGCCAGCAGTCGCGCCCCTCGACAGGGGCTGAGGAATGAGCAGTTCTTC. Translated: CASSRAPRQGLRNEQFF.

The rearrangement links TRBV3-1 (or the pseudogene TRBV3-2) to TRBJ1-2; no clear D gene. The CDR3 loop spans 16 amino acids. The V and J ends lost 1 base and 4 bases respectively, with 16 bases between them. Germline lookup yields CDR1 LGHDT and CDR2 YNNKEL (reference sequence). The CDR3 DNA reads as TGTGCCAGCAGCCAAGTAAGTGGCAGGAGGTTCTATGGCTACACCTTC. Its translation: CASSQVSGRRFYGYTF.

This chain joins TRBV5-8 and TRBJ1-3; TRBD1 might be the D (5 bases). Germline V gene sequence: CDR1 SGHTS, CDR2 YDEGEE. The V end lost 0 bases, the J end lost 0 bases, and 13 bases lay between the germline ends. The CDR3 spans 17 residues. CDR3 loop: CASSLERRGNSGNTIYF. The CDR3 bases are TGTGCCAGCAGCTTGGAACGGAGGGGCAACTCTGGAAACACCATATATTTT.